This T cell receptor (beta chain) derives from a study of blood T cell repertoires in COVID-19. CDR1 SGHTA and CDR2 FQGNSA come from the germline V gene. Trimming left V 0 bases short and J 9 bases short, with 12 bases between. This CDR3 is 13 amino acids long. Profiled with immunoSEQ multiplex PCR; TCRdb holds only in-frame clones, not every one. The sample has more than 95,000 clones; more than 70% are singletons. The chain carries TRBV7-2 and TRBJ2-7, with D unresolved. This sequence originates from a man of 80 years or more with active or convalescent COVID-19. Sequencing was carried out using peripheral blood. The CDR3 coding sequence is TGTGCCAGCAGCTTAGCGCGGTGGGTAGTGCAGTACTTC. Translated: CASSLARWVVQYF.